The entry below describes one T cell receptor beta chain. Its antigen has not been determined. Nothing much larger sits one base from this clone, and base qualities are not available. These data originate in a study of PD-L1 blockade in urothelial cancer (dated by TCRdb to 2015 to 2018). General notes on the study: Every patient began therapy at some point between 2014 and 2015 and was given atezolizumab 1,200 mg intravenously every 3 weeks. Blood samples yielded a median of 141,255 T cells and roughly 83,000 unique TCRs, with median clonality around 0.084. Pretreatment tumor samples, along with matched peripheral blood serially collected before and after atezolizumab treatment, were subjected to TCR sequencing. Blood samples were analyzed 3 weeks after the start of treatment (second dose) and 6 weeks after the start of treatment. Durable clinical benefit was defined as progression-free survival longer than 6 months, and TCR features were also tested against progression-free and overall survival. Whole exome sequencing and RNA sequencing of pretreatment tumors were performed alongside TCR sequencing in the same patients. Fewer than ten patients reached durable clinical benefit, while fewer than 25 patients did not. An ECOG performance status of 0 or 1 was recorded for the patients, and 0 to 3 prior chemotherapy regimens had been received by the patients. Pretreatment blood TCR-seq was available for nearly 30 patients, at least one posttreatment blood collection was obtained for 25 or so patients, and tumor TCR-seq was available for 25 or so patients. Somatic, immune and clinical correlates of response to PD-L1 blockade with atezolizumab in urothelial cancer were the focus of an exploratory multi-omic analysis. About 90% of the roughly 29 patients were identified as males with urothelial cancer of bladder origin, and a prior smoking history was reported by 18 of 29 patients.

Beyond this particular receptor, the publication reports: At 3 weeks after the start of treatment, tumor-associated TCR clones in peripheral blood had expanded more in patients with durable benefit (n of about 20, p = 0.022). Improved progression-free and overall survival was associated with having pretreatment peripheral blood TCR clonality below the median. Because of the small sample size (n ≈ 29) and the many exploratory analyses performed, the results are intended to be regarded as hypothesis-generating.

The cohort comprised around 31 patients with locally advanced or metastatic urothelial carcinoma treated at Memorial Sloan Kettering on a trial protocol. Peripheral blood mononuclear cells were collected pretreatment and during treatment, with between 1 and 8 total time points obtained per patient. The Qiagen DNeasy Blood extraction kit was used to purify genomic DNA from total PBMCs and tumor samples. PBMCs were collected pretreatment and during treatment, and were isolated and stored as previously described. Synthetic TCR analog templates were spiked into each PCR so that absolute template abundance could be estimated from read counts. The immunoSEQ assay used bias-controlled V and J gene primers to amplify TCRbeta CDR3 regions from genomic DNA. Sequencing of rearranged TCRbeta segments was done at approximately 20X coverage. The original pipeline was this. Sequencing errors were corrected by clustering and CDR3s were annotated against IMGT to assign V, D and J genes. Downstream analyses used only productive TCRbeta rearrangements and left out out-of-frame or stop-codon sequences. Clonality was calculated as one minus the Shannon entropy normalized by the log of the number of unique productive sequences. Clones differing between time points or between blood and tumor were identified using Fisher's exact test with Benjamini-Hochberg correction, with an adjusted p below 0.01 applied as the threshold. This is the immuneACCESS table as TCRdb keeps it, with only in-frame sequences that have V and J called. A part of the clones is gone; compared with another copy, unresolved V genes explain less than half, and the rest is unexplained. D and trimming were read from the DNA, whereas the V and J calls and clone size are those reported in that table. The sample data list about 84,000 clones, and roughly 80% of these were observed just once. The ten largest clones represent more than 9% of the sample.

Trimming at the junction amounts to 8 bases on V and 1 base on J, and the germline ends lie 15 bases apart. From its cysteine to its phenylalanine, the CDR3 spans 14 amino acids. Only the CDR3 portion is preserved as DNA: 42 bases, with reading frame beginning at the first base. This clonotype was sampled from a man aged 70-80 years with urothelial cancer. This sample comprised PBMCs, obtained around atezolizumab (anti-PD-L1) treatment. Recombination connected TRBV5-3 to TRBJ1-1; no D segment can be confidently identified. TRBV5-3 is annotated as an ORF whose role is uncertain. This receptor has the CDR3 CASSRYTRNTEAFF. The nucleotide sequence reads as follows: TGTGCCAGCAGCCGATACACTAGGAACACTGAAGCTTTCTTT.